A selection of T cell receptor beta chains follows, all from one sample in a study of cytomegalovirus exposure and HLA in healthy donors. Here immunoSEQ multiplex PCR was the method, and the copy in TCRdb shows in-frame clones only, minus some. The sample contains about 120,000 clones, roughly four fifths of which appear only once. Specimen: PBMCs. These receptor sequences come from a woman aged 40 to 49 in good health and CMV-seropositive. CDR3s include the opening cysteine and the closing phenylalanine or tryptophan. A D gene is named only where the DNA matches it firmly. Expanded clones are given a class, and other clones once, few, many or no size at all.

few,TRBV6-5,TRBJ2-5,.,TGTGCCAGCAGATCCCGAGGCGGGTGGTCCCAGTACTTC,CASRSRGGWSQYF
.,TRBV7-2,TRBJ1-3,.,TGTGCCACAATCGGGCAGGGTGACCCCTCTGGAAACACCATATATTTT,CATIGQGDPSGNTIYF
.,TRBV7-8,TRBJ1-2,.,TGTGCCAGCAGTTTAGGGGGGGGCTATGGCTACACCTTC,CASSLGGGYGYTF
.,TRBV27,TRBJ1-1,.,TGTGCCAGCACCGAGTTTACAGGGTTCACTGAAGCTTTCTTT,CASTEFTGFTEAFF
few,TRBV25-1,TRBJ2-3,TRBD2,TGTGCCAGCAGTCGGGCGGGGGGGACAGATACGCAGTATTTT,CASSRAGGTDTQYF
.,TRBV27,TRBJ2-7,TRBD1,TGTGCCAGCAGTCCACCGGGACAGCGCACCGAGCAGTACTTC,CASSPPGQRTEQYF
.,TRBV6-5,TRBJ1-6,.,TGTGCCAGCAGTTACCATCGAGGACGGGAATCACCCCTCCACTTT,CASSYHRGRESPLHF
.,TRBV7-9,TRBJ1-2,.,TGTGCCAGCAGCTTAGGAGTCTATGGCTACACCTTC,CASSLGVYGYTF
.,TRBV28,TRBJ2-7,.,TGTGCCAGCAGTACCCACCTTGCCCGGGAACCCAGAAACGAGCAGTACTTC,CASSTHLAREPRNEQYF
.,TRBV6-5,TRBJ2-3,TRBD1,TGTGCCAGCAGTGCAACGGGGACAGTCAATACGCAGTATTTT,CASSATGTVNTQYF
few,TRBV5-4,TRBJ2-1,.,TGTGCCAGCAGCTTGGCTGCGACAAATGCCAATGAGCAGTTCTTC,CASSLAATNANEQFF
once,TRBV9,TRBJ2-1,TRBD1,TGTGCCAGCAGCTTAAGGGGACAGGGTTACAATGAGCAGTTCTTC,CASSLRGQGYNEQFF
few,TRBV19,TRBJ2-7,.,TGTGCCAGTAGTACACAGCTCACCTACGAGCAGTACTTC,CASSTQLTYEQYF
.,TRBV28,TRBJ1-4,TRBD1,TGTGCCAGCAGTCTACGACAGGGGGTTAATGAAAAACTGTTTTTT,CASSLRQGVNEKLFF
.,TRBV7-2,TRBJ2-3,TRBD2,TGTGCCAGCAGCTCTAGAGCGGGAAGCACAGATACGCAGTATTTT,CASSSRAGSTDTQYF
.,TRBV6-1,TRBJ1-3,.,TGTGCCAGCAGTGGCCCCCGACGGGACTCTGGAAACACCATATATTTT,CASSGPRRDSGNTIYF
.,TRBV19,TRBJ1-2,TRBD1,TGTGCCAGTAGTATGTCACAGGGGGCCTATGGCTACACCTTC,CASSMSQGAYGYTF
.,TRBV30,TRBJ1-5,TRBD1,TGTGCCTGGAGGCGCTCCCGGACAGGGAGCAATCAGCCCCAGCATTTT,CAWRRSRTGSNQPQHF
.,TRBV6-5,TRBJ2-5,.,TGTGCCAGCAGCCGGAACAGGGTTCCCGGGACCCAGTACTTC,CASSRNRVPGTQYF
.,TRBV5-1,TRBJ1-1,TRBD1,TGCGCCAGCAGCTTGGCCACTCCAGAGCAGGGGGACGCTTTCTTT,CASSLATPEQGDAFF
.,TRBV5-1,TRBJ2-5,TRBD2,TGCGCCAGCAGCCCGGGACTATCATCTGGGCAAGAGACCCAGTACTTC,CASSPGLSSGQETQYF
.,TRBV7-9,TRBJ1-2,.,TGTGCCAGCAGCCCAAGACAGGCCACAAACCCCCTCCTCTATGGCTACACCTTC,CASSPRQATNPLLYGYTF
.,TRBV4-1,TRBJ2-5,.,TGCGCCAGCAGCCAAGCGGGTTTCGGAGAGACCCAGTACTTC,CASSQAGFGETQYF
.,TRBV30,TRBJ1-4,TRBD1,TGTGCCTGGAGTGCGGCGACAGGGACTAATGAAAAACTGTTTTTT,CAWSAATGTNEKLFF
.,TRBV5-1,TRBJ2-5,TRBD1,TGCGCCAGCAGCTTGGGACAGGGGCAAGAGACCCAGTACTTC,CASSLGQGQETQYF
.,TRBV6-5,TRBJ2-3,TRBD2,TGTGCCAGCAGACACGGACTAGCGGGCACAGATACGCAGTATTTT,CASRHGLAGTDTQYF
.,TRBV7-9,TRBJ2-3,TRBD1,TGTGCCAGCAGCTCGGACAGGACAGATACGCAGTATTTT,CASSSDRTDTQYF
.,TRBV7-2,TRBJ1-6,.,TGTGCCTACAGGGTCAGAGATAATTCACCCCTCCACTTT,CAYRVRDNSPLHF
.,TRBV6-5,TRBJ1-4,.,TGTGCCAGCAGTTCCCACCGGGAGTCCAAGGGGGAAAAACTGTTTTTT,CASSSHRESKGEKLFF